This section outlines one T cell receptor (beta chain) sequence together with its context. Original handling: By means of reference gene primer amplification, nucleated cell counts were estimated. Sequencing used immunoSEQ multiplex PCR; TCRdb keeps in-frame clones, though not all of them. That table furnishes V, J and clone size, whereas the DNA furnished D and trimming. This sample has fewer than 90,000 clones, with roughly 90% found just once. This entry is derived from a study of blood T cell repertoires in COVID-19. Study-level information: The United States, Italy and Spain provided the acute and convalescent COVID-19 samples. The cDNA or gDNA used as material had been derived from T cells, B-cell-depleted T cells, or PBMCs.

Germline lookup yields CDR1 SGHTA and CDR2 FQGNSA. This CDR3 has 12 residues. Trimming left V 5 bases short and J 6 bases short, with 11 bases between. Sequences were obtained from peripheral blood. The source of this sequence is a man aged 25 to 40 with acute or convalescent COVID-19. The chain recombines TRBV7-2 with TRBJ2-7; tentatively, D is TRBD1 (5 bases). CDR3 residues: CASSGQGSEQYF. In DNA, the CDR3 is TGTGCCAGCAGCGGGCAGGGTTCCGAGCAGTACTTC.